This T cell receptor (beta chain) came from a study of blood T cell repertoires in COVID-19. The wider study: Samples taken during acute and convalescent COVID-19 were collected in the United States, Italy and Spain. PBMCs, B-cell-depleted T cells, or T cells were the source of the cDNA or gDNA that made up the material.

The table came from immunoSEQ multiplex PCR; TCRdb's copy has only in-frame clones and leaves some out. The table includes about 44,000 clones, 84% detected once. Germline V lookup: CDR1 LNHNV, CDR2 YYDKDF (reference sequence). The V and J ends lost 5 bases and 6 bases, in that order; junction bases with no gene match: 7. This CDR3 comprises 15 residues. Material for sequencing was peripheral blood. The receptor's source is a human donor in a cohort sampled during active COVID-19. V is TRBV15 and J is TRBJ1-6; 7 bases map to TRBD1. CDR3 amino acids: CATSAYRGGNSPLHF. The CDR3 DNA follows: TGTGCCACCAGCGCGTACAGGGGAGGTAATTCACCCCTCCACTTT. The full variable domain, its missing parts supplied by reference TRBV15 and TRBJ1-6, is DAMVIQNPRYQVTQFGKPVTLSCSQTLNHNVMYWYQQKSSQAPKLLFHYYDKDFNNEADTPDNFQSRRPNTSFCFLDIRSPGLGDTAMYLCATSAYRGGNSPLHFGNGTRLTVT.